This TCR beta chain is drawn from a study of T-cell reconstitution after alpha-beta-depleted transplantation in children. Study-level results: Certain patients had high TCRbeta diversity at day 60, and it came from recipient T cells and thymic progenitors that survived. Reportedly, roughly two months post-transplant, alpha-beta T cells arose from several hundred expanded graft clones. One year post-transplant, T-cell counts and diversity were largely derived from T cells produced anew.

This clonotype occurred many times. The antigen is unknown. It was with unique molecular identifiers that the TCRbeta library was prepared. TCRdb reanalysed the PCR reads using MiXCR and keeps one entry per CDR3 protein. The sample lists fewer than 350,000 distinct CDR3 sequences, just over 7.5% occurring once. Germline-derived CDR1 and CDR2 are LGHNA and YNFKEQ. The CDR3 has 14 residues. The V gene lost 1 base and the J gene lost 7 bases, with 11 bases spanning the gap. This chain uses TRBV4-2 with TRBJ2-4; the D gene is possibly TRBD1 (6 bases). The receptor was isolated from a female patient aged 2 to 10 who had a stem cell transplant for Fanconi anemia, so the T cells may come from the graft donor. The specimen was peripheral blood, collected 360 days after TCRalphabeta/CD19-depleted stem cell transplant. CDR3 DNA sequence: TGTGCCAGCAGCCAAGTACCAGGGGTGAACATTCAGTACTTC. This codes for CASSQVPGVNIQYF.